The clone carrying this T cell receptor beta chain was recorded at least ten times. TCRdb fed the RACE reads into MiXCR, producing one record per CDR3 protein. The sample records 250,000 to 300,000 distinct CDR3 sequences, around 7% being singletons. The sample comes from a study of human T cells and chemical hapten exposure. Described time point: pre-sensitization, week 0. Treatment specified: therapeutic diphenylcyclopropenone sensitization with weekly scalp DPC. The V gene's germline CDR1 is ENHRY and CDR2 SYGVKD. V was clipped by 8 bases and J by 2 bases, with 13 bases between them. CDR3 length: 15 amino acids.

The chain uses TRBV10-3 and TRBJ1-6; D not resolved. Specimen: whole blood, collected in connection with sensitization to the hapten diphenylcyclopropenone (DPC). This sequence was found in a man younger than 35 with alopecia areata. Some clones in this sample may be carry-over from other donors' samples. CDR3 coding DNA: TGTGCCATCCAAAAGGGAGATGCCTATAATTCACCCCTCCACTTT. Translation: CAIQKGDAYNSPLHF.